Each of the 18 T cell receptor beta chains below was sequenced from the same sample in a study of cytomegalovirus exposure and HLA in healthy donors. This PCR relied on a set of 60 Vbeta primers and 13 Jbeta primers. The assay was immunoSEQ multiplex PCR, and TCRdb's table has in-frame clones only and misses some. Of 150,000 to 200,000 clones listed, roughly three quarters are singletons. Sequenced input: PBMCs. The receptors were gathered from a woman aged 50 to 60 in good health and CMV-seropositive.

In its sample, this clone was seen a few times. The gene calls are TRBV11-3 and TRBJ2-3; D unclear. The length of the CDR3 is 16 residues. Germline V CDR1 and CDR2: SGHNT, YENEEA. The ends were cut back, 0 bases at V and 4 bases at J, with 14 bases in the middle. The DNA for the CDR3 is TGTGCCAGCAGCTTAGATGGCACAGCTACCCCAGATACGCAGTATTTT. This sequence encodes CASSLDGTATPDTQYF. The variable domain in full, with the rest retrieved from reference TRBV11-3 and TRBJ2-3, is EAGVVQSPRYKIIEKKQPVAFWCNPISGHNTLYWYLQNLGQGPELLIRYENEEAVDDSQLPKDRFSAERLKGVDSTLKIQPAELGDSAVYLCASSLDGTATPDTQYFGPGTRLTVL.

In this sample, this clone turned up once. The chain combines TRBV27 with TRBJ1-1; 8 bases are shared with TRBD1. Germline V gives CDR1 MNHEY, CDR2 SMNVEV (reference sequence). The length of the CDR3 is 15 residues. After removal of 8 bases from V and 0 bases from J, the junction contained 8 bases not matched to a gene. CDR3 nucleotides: TGTGCCAGCGCCTTACAGGGGGACCTGAACACTGAAGCTTTCTTT. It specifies CASALQGDLNTEAFF.

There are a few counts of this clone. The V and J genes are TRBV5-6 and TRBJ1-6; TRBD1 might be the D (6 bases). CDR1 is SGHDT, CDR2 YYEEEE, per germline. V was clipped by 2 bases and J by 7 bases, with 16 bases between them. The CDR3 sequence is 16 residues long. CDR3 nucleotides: TGTGCCAGCAGCTTTCTGCAGTCTGGGGGCAATTCACCCCTCCACTTT. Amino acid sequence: CASSFLQSGGNSPLHF.

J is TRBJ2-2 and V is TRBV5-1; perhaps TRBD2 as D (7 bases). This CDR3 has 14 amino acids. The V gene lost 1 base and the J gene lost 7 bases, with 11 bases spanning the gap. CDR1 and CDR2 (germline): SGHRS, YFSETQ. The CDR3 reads CASSLTGRGGELFF. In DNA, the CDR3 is TGCGCCAGCAGCTTGACAGGGAGGGGCGGGGAGCTGTTTTTT.

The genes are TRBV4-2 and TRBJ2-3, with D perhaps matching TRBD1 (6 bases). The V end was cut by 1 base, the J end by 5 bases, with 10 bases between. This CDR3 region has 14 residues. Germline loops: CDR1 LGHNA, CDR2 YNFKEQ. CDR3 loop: CASSQGGLGDTQYF. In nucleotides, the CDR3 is TGTGCCAGCAGCCAAGGGGGGCTGGGAGATACGCAGTATTTT.

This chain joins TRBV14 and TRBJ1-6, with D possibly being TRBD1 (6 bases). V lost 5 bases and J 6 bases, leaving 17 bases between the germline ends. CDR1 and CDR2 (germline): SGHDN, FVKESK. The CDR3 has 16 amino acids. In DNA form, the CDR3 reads TGTGCCAGCAGCTGGGGTGGACAGCCCGCTAATTCACCCCTCCACTTT. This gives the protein CASSWGGQPANSPLHF.

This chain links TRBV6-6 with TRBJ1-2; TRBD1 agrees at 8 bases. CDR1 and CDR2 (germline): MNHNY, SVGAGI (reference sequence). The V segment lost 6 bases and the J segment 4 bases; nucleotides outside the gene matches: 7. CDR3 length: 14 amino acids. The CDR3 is CASSLQGAGYGYTF. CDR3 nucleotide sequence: TGTGCCAGCAGCCTCCAGGGGGCCGGCTATGGCTACACCTTC.

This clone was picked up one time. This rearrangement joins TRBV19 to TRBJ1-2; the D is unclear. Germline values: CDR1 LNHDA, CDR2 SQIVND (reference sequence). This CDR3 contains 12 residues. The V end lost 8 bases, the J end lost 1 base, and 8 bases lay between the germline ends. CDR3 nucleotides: TGTGCCAGTCTCGGTCTTAACTATGGCTACACCTTC. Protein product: CASLGLNYGYTF. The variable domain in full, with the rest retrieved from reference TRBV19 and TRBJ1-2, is DGGITQSPKYLFRKEGQNVTLSCEQNLNHDAMYWYRQDPGQGLRLIYYSQIVNDFQKGDIAEGYSVSREKKESFPLTVTSAQKNPTAFYLCASLGLNYGYTFGSGTRLTVV.

The CDR3, as DNA: TGTGCCAGCAGCGTAGCAGGGGCCTTAAACAATGAGCAGTTCTTC. Its translation: CASSVAGALNNEQFF. The genes are TRBV9 and TRBJ2-1; TRBD1 might be the D (6 bases). The CDR3 has 15 amino acids. Trimming cost V 0 bases and J 5 bases, with 12 bases left between them. CDR1 is SGDLS, CDR2 YYNGEE, per germline.

CDR3 protein: CASSLGTASGELFF. The CDR3 DNA follows: TGTGCCAGCAGCCTAGGGACAGCGAGCGGGGAGCTGTTTTTT. The V and J genes are TRBV11-3 and TRBJ2-2, with 7 bases matching TRBD1. Trimming removed 5 bases from V and 7 bases from J; junction bases left unmatched: 7. Germline V CDR1 and CDR2: SGHNT, YENEEA. The CDR3 is made up of 14 amino acids.

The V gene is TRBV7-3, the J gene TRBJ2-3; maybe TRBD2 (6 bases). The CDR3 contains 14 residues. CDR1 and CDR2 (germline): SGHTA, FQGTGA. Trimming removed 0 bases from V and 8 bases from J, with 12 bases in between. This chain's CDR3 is CASSLTGVGGTQYF. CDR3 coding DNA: TGTGCCAGCAGCTTAACGGGGGTGGGGGGTACGCAGTATTTT.

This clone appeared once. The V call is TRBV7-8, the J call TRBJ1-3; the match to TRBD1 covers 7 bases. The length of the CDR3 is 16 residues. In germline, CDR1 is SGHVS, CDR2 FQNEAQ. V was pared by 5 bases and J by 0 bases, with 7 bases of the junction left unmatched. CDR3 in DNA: TGTGCCAGCAGCACCCGGACAGGTTACTCTGGAAACACCATATATTTT. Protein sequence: CASSTRTGYSGNTIYF. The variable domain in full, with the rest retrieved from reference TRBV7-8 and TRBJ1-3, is GAGVSQSPRYKVAKRGQDVALRCDPISGHVSLFWYQQALGQGPEFLTYFQNEAQLDKSGLPSDRFFAERPEGSVSTLKIQRTQQEDSAVYLCASSTRTGYSGNTIYFGEGSWLTVV.

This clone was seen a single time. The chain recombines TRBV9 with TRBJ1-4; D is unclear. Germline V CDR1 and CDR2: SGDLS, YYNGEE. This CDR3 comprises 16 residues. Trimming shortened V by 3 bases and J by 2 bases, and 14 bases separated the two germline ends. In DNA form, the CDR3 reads TGTGCCAGCAGCGGGACGACGGGAGGGACTAATGAAAAACTGTTTTTT. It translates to CASSGTTGGTNEKLFF. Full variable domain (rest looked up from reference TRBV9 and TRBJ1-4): DSGVTQTPKHLITATGQRVTLRCSPRSGDLSVYWYQQSLDQGLQFLIQYYNGEERAKGNILERFSAQQFPDLHSELNLSSLELGDSALYFCASSGTTGGTNEKLFFGSGTQLSVL.

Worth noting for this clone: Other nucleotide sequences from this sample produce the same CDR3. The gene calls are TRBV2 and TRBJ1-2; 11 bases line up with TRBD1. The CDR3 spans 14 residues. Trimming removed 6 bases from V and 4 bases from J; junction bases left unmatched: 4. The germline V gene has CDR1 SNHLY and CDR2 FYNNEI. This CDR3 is CASSRTGGGYGYTF. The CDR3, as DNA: TGTGCCAGCAGCCGGACAGGGGGCGGCTATGGCTACACCTTC.

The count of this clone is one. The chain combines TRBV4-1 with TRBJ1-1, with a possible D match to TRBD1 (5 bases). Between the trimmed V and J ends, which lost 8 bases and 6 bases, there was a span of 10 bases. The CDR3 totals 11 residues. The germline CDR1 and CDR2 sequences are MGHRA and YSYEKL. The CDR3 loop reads CASALGAEAFF. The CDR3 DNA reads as TGCGCCAGCGCTCTAGGGGCTGAAGCTTTCTTT.

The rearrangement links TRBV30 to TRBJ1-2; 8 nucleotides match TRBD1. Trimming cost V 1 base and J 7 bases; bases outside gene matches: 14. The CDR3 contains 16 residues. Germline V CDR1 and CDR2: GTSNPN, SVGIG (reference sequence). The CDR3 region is CAWSGAWTGSVGGYTF. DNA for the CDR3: TGTGCCTGGAGTGGTGCCTGGACAGGGAGTGTAGGTGGCTACACCTTC.

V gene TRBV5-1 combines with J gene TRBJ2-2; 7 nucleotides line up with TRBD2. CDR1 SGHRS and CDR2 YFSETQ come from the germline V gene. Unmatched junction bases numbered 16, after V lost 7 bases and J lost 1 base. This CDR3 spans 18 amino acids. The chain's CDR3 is CASALRTGGLQNTGELFF. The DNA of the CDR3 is TGCGCCAGCGCCTTACGGACCGGGGGACTACAGAACACCGGGGAGCTGTTTTTT.

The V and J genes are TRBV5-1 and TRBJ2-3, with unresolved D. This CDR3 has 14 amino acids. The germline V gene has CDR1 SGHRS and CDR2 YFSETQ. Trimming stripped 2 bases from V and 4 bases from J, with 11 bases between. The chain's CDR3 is CASSLKRPADTQYF. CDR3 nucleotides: TGCGCCAGCAGCTTAAAGCGACCTGCAGATACGCAGTATTTT.